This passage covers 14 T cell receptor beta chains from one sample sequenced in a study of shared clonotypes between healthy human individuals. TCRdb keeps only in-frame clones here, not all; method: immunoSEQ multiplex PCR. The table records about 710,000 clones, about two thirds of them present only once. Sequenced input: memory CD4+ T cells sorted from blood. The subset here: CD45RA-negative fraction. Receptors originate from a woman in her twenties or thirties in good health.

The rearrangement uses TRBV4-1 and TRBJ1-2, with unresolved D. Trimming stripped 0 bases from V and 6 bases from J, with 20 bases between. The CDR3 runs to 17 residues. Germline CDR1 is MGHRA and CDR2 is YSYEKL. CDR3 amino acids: CASSQDDGVSRSNGYTF. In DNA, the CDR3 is TGCGCCAGCAGCCAAGATGATGGGGTTTCAAGGTCCAATGGCTACACCTTC.

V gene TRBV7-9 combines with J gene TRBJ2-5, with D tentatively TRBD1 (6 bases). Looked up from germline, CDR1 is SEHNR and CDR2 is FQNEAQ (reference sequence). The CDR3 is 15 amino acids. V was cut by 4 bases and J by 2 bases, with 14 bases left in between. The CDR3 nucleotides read TGTGCCAGCAGCTCCGGACAGTGGGGGCAAGAGACCCAGTACTTC. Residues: CASSSGQWGQETQYF.

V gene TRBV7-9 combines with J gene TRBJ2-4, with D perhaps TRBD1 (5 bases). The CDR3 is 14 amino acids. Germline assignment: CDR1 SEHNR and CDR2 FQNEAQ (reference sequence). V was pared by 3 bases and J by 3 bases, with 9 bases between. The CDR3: CASSFAGYKNIQYF. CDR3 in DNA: TGTGCCAGCAGCTTCGCAGGGTACAAAAACATTCAGTACTTC.

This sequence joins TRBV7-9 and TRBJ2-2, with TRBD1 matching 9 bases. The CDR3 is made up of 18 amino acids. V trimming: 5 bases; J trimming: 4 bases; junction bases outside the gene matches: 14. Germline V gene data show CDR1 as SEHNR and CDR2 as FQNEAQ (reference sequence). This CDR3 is CASSPTLGGQGTTGELFF. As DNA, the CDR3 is TGTGCCAGCAGCCCCACCTTAGGGGGACAGGGCACCACCGGGGAGCTGTTTTTT. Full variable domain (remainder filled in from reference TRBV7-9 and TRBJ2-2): DTGVSQNPRHKITKRGQNVTFRCDPISEHNRLYWYRQTLGQGPEFLTYFQNEAQLEKSRLLSDRFSAERPKGSFSTLEIQRTEQGDSAMYLCASSPTLGGQGTTGELFFGEGSRLTVL.

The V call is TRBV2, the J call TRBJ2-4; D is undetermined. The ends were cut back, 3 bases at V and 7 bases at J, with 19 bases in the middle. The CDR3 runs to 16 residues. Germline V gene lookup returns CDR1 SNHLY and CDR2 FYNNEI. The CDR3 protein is CASSEKGIALLNIQYF. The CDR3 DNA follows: TGTGCCAGCAGTGAGAAGGGTATCGCGCTACTCAACATTCAGTACTTC.

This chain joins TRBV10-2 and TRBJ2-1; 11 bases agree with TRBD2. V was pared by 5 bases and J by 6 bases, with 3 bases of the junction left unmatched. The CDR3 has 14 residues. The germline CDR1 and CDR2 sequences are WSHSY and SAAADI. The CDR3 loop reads CASSRLAGLNEQFF. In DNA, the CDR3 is TGCGCCAGCAGTAGACTAGCGGGACTCAATGAGCAGTTCTTC.

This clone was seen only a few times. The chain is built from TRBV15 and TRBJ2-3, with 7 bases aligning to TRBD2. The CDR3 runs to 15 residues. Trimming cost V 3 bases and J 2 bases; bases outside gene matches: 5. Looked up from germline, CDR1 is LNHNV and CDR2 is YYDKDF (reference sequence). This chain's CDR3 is CATSSRAGATDTQYF. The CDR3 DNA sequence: TGTGCCACCAGCAGCCGGGCGGGAGCCACAGATACGCAGTATTTT.

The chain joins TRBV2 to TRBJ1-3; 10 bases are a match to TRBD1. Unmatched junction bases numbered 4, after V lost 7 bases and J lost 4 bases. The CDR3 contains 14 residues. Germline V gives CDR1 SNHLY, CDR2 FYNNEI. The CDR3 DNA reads TGTGCCAGCAAAAGACAGGGGGCGGGAAACACCATATATTTT. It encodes CASKRQGAGNTIYF.

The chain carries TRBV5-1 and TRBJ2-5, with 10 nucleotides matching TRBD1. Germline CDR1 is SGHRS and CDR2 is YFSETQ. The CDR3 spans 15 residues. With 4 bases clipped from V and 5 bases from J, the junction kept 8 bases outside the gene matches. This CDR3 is CASSPRQGAGETQYF. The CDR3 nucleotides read TGCGCCAGCAGCCCTCGACAGGGGGCGGGGGAGACCCAGTACTTC. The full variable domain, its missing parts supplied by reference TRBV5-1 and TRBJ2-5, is KAGVTQTPRYLIKTRGQQVTLSCSPISGHRSVSWYQQTPGQGLQFLFEYFSETQRNKGNFPGRFSGRQFSNSRSEMNVSTLELGDSALYLCASSPRQGAGETQYFGPGTRLLVL.

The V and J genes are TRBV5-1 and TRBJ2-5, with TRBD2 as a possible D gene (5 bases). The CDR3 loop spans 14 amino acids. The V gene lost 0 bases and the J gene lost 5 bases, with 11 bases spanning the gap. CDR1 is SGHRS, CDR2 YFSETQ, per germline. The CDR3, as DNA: TGCGCCAGCAGCTTGGGGGTGGAGGTGGAGACCCAGTACTTC. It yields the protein CASSLGVEVETQYF.

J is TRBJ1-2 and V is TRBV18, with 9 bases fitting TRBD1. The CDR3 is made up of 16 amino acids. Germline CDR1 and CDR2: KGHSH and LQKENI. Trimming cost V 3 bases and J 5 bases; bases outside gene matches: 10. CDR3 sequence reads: CASSPPTGGQAYGYTF. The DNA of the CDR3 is TGTGCCAGCTCACCGCCCACAGGGGGCCAAGCATATGGCTACACCTTC.

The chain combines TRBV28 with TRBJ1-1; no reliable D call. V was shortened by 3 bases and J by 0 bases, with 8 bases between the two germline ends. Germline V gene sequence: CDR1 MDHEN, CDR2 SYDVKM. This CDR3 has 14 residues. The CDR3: CASSLERMNTEAFF. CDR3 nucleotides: TGTGCCAGCAGTTTGGAACGGATGAACACTGAAGCTTTCTTT.

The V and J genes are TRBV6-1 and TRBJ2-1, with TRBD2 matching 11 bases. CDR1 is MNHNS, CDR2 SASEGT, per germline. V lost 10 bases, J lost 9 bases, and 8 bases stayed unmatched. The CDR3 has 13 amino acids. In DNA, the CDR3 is TGTGCCACTACCGGGACTAGCGGCGTTGAGCAGTTCTTC. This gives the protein CATTGTSGVEQFF.

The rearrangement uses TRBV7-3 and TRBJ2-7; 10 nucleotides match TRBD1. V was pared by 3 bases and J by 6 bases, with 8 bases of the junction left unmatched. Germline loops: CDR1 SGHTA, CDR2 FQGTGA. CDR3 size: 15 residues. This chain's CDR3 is CASSFGQGVQGEQYF. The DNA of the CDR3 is TGTGCCAGCAGCTTCGGACAGGGGGTACAGGGCGAGCAGTACTTC.